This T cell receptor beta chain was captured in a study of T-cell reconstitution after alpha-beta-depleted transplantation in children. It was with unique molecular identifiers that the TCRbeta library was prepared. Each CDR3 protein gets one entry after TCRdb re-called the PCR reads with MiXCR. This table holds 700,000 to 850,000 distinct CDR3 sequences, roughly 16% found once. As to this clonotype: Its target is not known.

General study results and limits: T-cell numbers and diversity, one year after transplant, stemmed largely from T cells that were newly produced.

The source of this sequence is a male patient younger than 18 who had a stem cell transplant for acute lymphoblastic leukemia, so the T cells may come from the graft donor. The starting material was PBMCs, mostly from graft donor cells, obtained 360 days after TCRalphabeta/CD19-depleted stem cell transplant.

In nucleotides, the CDR3 is TGCAGTGCTAGAGCCCGGGACGGTTATCTTCTTATGGGGGAGCTGTTTTTT. This encodes CSARARDGYLLMGELFF. The V and J genes are TRBV20-1 and TRBJ2-2, with D perhaps TRBD1 or TRBD2 (5 bases each). Trimming took 1 base from V and 8 from J, leaving 23 bases between them. Germline lookup yields CDR1 DFQATT and CDR2 SNEGSKA (reference sequence). The CDR3 has 17 residues.